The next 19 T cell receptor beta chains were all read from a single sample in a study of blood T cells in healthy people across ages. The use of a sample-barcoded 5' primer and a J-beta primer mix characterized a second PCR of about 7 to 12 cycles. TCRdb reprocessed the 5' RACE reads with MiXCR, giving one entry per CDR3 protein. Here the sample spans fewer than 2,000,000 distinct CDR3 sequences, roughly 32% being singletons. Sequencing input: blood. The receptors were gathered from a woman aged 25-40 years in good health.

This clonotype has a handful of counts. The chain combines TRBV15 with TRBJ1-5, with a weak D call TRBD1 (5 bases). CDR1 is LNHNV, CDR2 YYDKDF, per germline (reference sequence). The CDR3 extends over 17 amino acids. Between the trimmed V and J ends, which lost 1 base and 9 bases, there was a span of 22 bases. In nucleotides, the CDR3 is TGTGCCACCAGCAGAGGCGTCGCGGGAACAGGTGACTGGCCCCAGCATTTT. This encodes CATSRGVAGTGDWPQHF.

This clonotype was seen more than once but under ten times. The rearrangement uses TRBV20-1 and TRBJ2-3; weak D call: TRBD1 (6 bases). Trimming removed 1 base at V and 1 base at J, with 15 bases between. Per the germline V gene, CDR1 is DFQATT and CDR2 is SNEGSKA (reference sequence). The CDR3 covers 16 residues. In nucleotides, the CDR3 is TGCAGTGCTAGAGCCCACAGGGAATCCGGCACAGATACGCAGTATTTT. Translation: CSARAHRESGTDTQYF.

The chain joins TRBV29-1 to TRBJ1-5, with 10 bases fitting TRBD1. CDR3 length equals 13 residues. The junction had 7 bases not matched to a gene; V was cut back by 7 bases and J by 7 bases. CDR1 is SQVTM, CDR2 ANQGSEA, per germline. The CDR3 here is CSAGQGVGQPQHF. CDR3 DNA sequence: TGCAGCGCTGGACAGGGGGTCGGGCAGCCCCAGCATTTT. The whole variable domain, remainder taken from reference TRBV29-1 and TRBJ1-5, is SAVISQKPSRDICQRGTSLTIQCQVDSQVTMMFWYRQQPGQSLTLIATANQGSEATYESGFVIDKFPISRPNLTFSTLTVSNMSPEDSSIYLCSAGQGVGQPQHFGDGTRLSIL.

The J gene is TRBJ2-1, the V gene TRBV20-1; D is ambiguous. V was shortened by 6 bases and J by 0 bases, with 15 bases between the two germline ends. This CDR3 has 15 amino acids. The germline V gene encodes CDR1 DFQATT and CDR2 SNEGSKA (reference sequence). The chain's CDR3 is CSAFPTESSYNEQFF. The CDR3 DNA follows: TGCAGTGCCTTCCCAACGGAGAGCTCCTACAATGAGCAGTTCTTC.

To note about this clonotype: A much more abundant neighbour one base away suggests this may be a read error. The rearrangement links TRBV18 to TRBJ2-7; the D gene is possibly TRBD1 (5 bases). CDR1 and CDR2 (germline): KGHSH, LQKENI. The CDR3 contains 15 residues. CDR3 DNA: TGTGCCAGCTCACCTCCAGACAGATTCTCCTACGTGCAGTACTTC. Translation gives CASSPPDRFSYVQYF.

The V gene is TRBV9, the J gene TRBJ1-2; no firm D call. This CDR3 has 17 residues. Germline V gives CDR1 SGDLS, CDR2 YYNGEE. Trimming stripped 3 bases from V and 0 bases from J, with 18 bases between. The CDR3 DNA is TGTGCCAGCAGCGCCCCTAGACCCGGGAGGACTAACTATGGCTACACCTTC. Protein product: CASSAPRPGRTNYGYTF.

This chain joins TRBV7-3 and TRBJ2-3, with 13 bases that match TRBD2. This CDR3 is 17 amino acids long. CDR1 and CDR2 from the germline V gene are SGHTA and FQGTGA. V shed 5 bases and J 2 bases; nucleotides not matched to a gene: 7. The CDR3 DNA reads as TGTGCCAGCAGCCTATGGACTAGCGGGAGAGTCACAGATACGCAGTATTTT. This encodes CASSLWTSGRVTDTQYF.

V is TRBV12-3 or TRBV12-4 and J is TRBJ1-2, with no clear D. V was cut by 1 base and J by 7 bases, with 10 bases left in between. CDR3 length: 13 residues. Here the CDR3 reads CASSLGGGFGYTF. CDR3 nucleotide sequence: TGTGCCAGCAGTTTAGGGGGAGGGTTTGGCTACACCTTC.

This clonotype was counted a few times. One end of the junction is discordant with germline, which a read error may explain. CDR3 coding DNA: TGCGCCCGCAGCCCCAAGGCGGGACTAGCGACCCGAGAGACCCAGTACTTC. This gives the protein CARSPKAGLATRETQYF. The chain has TRBV5-1 and TRBJ2-5; 10 bases are shared with TRBD2. Germline lookup yields CDR1 SGHRS and CDR2 YFSETQ. This CDR3 is 17 amino acids long.

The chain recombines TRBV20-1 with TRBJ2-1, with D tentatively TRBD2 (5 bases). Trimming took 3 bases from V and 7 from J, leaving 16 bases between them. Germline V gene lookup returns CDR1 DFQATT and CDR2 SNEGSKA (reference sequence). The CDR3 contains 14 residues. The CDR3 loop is CSASVPSLLNEQFF. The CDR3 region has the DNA TGCAGTGCTAGCGTCCCTAGCCTTCTTAATGAGCAGTTCTTC.

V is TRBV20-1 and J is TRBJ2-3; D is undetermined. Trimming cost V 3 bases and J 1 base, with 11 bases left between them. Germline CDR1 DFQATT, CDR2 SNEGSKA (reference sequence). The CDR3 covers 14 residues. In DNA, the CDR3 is TGCAGTGCTAGGAGCGCGTTAGGCACAGATACGCAGTATTTT. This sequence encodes CSARSALGTDTQYF.

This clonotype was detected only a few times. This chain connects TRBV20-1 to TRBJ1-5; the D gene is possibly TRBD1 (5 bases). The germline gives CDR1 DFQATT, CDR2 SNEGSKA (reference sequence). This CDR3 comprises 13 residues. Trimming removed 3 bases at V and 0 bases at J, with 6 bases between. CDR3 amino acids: CSASQGSNQPQHF. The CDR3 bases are TGCAGTGCTAGTCAGGGTAGCAATCAGCCCCAGCATTTT.

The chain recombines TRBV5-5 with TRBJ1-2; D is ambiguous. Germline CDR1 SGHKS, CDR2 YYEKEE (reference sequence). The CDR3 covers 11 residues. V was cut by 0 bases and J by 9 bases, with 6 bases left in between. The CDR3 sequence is CASSLGNSYTF. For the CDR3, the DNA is TGTGCCAGCAGCTTGGGCAATAGCTACACCTTC.

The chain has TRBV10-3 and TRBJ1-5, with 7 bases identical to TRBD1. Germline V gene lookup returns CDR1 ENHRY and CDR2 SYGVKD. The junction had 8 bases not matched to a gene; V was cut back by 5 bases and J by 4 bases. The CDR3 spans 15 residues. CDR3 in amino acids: CAISPRGGNNQPQHF. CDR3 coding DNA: TGTGCCATCAGTCCCAGGGGGGGAAATAATCAGCCCCAGCATTTT.

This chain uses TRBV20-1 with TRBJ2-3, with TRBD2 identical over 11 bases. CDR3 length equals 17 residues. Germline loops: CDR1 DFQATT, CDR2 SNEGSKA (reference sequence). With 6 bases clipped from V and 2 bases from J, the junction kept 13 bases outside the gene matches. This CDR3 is CSATAATSGTNTDTQYF. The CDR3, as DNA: TGCAGTGCAACGGCAGCGACTAGCGGGACTAACACAGATACGCAGTATTTT.

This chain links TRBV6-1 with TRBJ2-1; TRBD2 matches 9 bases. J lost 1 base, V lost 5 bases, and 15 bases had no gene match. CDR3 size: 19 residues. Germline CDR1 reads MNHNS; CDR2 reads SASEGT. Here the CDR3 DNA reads TGTGCCAGCAGTCTTCCATTCGCGTCGACTAGCGGATCCTACAATGAGCAGTTCTTC. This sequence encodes CASSLPFASTSGSYNEQFF.

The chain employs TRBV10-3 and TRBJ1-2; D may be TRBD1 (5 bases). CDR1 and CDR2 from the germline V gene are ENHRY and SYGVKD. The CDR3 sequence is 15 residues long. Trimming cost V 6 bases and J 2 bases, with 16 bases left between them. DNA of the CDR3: TGTGCCATCAGCCCGGTAAAAGGGGACAACTATGGCTACACCTTC. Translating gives CAISPVKGDNYGYTF.

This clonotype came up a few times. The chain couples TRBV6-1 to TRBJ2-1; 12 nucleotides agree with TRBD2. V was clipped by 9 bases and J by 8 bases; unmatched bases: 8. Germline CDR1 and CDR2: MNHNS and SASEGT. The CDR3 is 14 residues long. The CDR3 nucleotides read TGTGCCAGTCATCTAGCGGGGGGGTTGGATGAGCAGTTCTTC. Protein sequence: CASHLAGGLDEQFF.

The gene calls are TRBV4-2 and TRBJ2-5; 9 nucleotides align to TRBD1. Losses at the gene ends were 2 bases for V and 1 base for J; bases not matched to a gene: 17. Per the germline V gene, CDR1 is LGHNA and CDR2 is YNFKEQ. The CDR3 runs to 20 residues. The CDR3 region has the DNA TGTGCCAGCAGCCAACTAGGGATCAAACAGGGGACAGGGTTCCAAGAGACCCAGTACTTC. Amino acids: CASSQLGIKQGTGFQETQYF.